This TCR beta chain stems from a study of T cell responses to AZD1222 COVID-19 vaccine (dated by TCRdb to about 2021). Notes on the research overall: A total of roughly 240 trial participants underwent TCR sequencing, of whom 207 received two doses of AZD1222 and about 25 received two doses of the MenACWY control vaccine. Trial participants were enrolled by age into 18-55, 56-69 and 70-plus year subgroups, with roughly 160, 29 and 62 TCR-sequenced participants respectively.

What this sample's time point label stands for: about 28 days (+/-7) after the second vaccine dose. AZD1222 recipients with second doses at about 4 weeks or about 12 weeks were pooled, because spike-specific TCR depth and breadth did not differ between schedules. Vaccinee samples were obtained from the UK trials COV001 and COV002, which included a single-blind randomized controlled phase 2/3 trial of AZD1222 (ChAdOx1 nCoV-19) in healthy adults. For TCRbeta chain sequencing, PBMC samples from trial participants were taken at day 0 and at day 28 after the second dose. The CDR3 regions of human TCRbeta chains were analyzed by immunosequencing. On the authors' methods: TCRs in the repertoires were compared against a reference library of SARS-CoV-2-specific TCRs that had been generated with the MIRA antigen-specificity platform. Breadth was defined as the fraction of unique TCRs that were SARS-CoV-2-associated. Depth was defined as the fraction of total T cells that were SARS-CoV-2-associated. Using the MIRA data, each spike-specific TCR was mapped to the spike region that the TCR reacts to and placed in a CD4 or CD8 class. Log10-transformed breadth and depth values were compared by one-way ANOVA with Sidak's multiple comparisons tests. Drawn from immuneACCESS, this table holds only the in-frame rearrangements with V and J called that TCRdb kept. Clones are partly lost; checked studies trace under half to an unresolved V gene and leave the rest unexplained. D and trimming were read from the DNA, whereas the V and J calls and clone size are those reported in that table. The sample profile shows about 100,000 clones; approximately 87% of them were found once. The ten biggest clones cover approximately 10% of the sample.

Summary of the overall study and its limitations: Only six AZD1222 recipients were SARS-CoV-2 seropositive at baseline, limiting conclusions about previously exposed vaccinees. In the small 56-69-year group, the increase in depth fell short of significance, most likely because of low power. Epitopes outside the regions mutated in the B.1.351 and B.1.1.7 variants were reportedly recognized by nearly half of the unique spike-specific TCRs. Because no day 14 peak-response samples were available, repertoires were characterized only after the peak T cell response. After two AZD1222 doses, both the breadth and the depth of spike-specific TCRs were significantly higher than at day 0 and than in MenACWY recipients. Participants were mostly white British, with more females than males. The authors suggested clonal diversity may have been underestimated. The vaccine-associated CD4 TCRs covered the entire spike protein, and the dominant responses fell in regions 160-218 and 743-854.

V and J are truncated by 11 bases and 1 base respectively, leaving an intervening sequence of 15 bases. CDR1 is given as MNHEY and CDR2 as SVGAGI, both from the germline V gene. The CDR3 goes from the cysteine to the phenylalanine over 14 residues. Only the CDR3 DNA is retained, 42 bases long and in frame from the first base. For this clone: Its target antigen remains unknown. Nothing much larger sits one base from this clone, and base qualities are not available.

The clonotype comes from an adult who received the AZD1222 COVID-19 vaccine. The sequence links TRBV6-5 to TRBJ2-1, and possibly TRBD2, on 6 matching bases. The starting material was peripheral blood, obtained 28 days after the second AZD1222 dose. In nucleotides, the sequence is TGTGCCGGCCCGGGACTCGAGTCCTACAATGAGCAGTTCTTC. Its translation is CAGPGLESYNEQFF.